The 9 T cell receptor beta chains below were found in one sample sequenced in a study of prognosis after radiotherapy for stage I lung cancer listed by TCRdb under 2021. Instrument on record: Illumina HiSeq 3000. The TCR beta CDR3 region was amplified from genomic DNA by two rounds of multiplex PCR. The first PCR round used primers specific to each TRBV and TRBJ gene, with sequences filed in Chinese patent CN105087789A. TCRdb passed the public sequencing reads through fastp at Q25 and MiXCR, retaining productive beta sequences. All rows with the same CDR3 protein become a single entry with the most common DNA and genes. Counted in this sample were 31,000 or so distinct CDR3 sequences; about 40% of them appeared once. The top ten clonotypes cover about 16% of the sample. The specimen was PBMCs, collected before or after stereotactic body radiation therapy (not recorded which). These receptors all stem from a donor aged 50 or older with non-small cell lung cancer.

This clonotype came up many times. The gene calls are TRBV2 and TRBJ2-3, with TRBD2 as a possible D gene (5 bases). The CDR3 has 16 residues. V was shortened by 4 bases and J by 3 bases, with 17 bases between the two germline ends. Germline assignment: CDR1 SNHLY and CDR2 FYNNEI. CDR3 nucleotides: TGTGCCAGCAGTGCAATGGACTCCTTGGGAACAGATACGCAGTATTTT. Encoded protein: CASSAMDSLGTDTQYF.

This clonotype has a count of ten or more. This sequence joins TRBV20-1 and TRBJ1-5; D might be TRBD1 (5 bases). V was shortened by 4 bases and J by 0 bases, with 13 bases between the two germline ends. This CDR3 contains 15 residues. CDR1 is DFQATT and CDR2 is SNEGSKA in the germline V gene (reference sequence). CDR3 loop: CSATDRAGSNQPQHF. CDR3 DNA sequence: TGCAGTGCTACAGACAGAGCGGGTAGCAATCAGCCCCAGCATTTT.

This chain connects TRBV7-2 to TRBJ1-2, with D maybe TRBD1 (6 bases). Trimming took off 3 bases at V and 10 bases at J, with 18 bases between the two ends. Per germline, CDR1 SGHTA and CDR2 FQGNSA. The CDR3 sequence is 14 residues long. This chain's CDR3 is CASSFMAGDGVYTF. The CDR3 region has the DNA TGTGCCAGCAGCTTTATGGCAGGGGACGGTGTCTACACCTTC.

The genes are TRBV6-5 and TRBJ2-5, with TRBD2 as a possible D gene (6 bases). V shed 0 bases and J shed 4 bases, with 18 bases lying between them. Germline V lookup: CDR1 MNHEY, CDR2 SVGAGI. The CDR3 covers 17 residues. DNA of the CDR3: TGTGCCAGCAGTTACTCTGACTTGGCAGTGGGAGGAGAGACCCAGTACTTC. Its translation: CASSYSDLAVGGETQYF.

Within the sample, this clonotype is medium-sized. This chain links TRBV27 with TRBJ2-3; 10 positions agree with TRBD1. Germline values: CDR1 MNHEY, CDR2 SMNVEV (reference sequence). CDR3 size: 13 residues. V lost 10 bases and J lost 4; bases outside the gene matches: 5. CDR3 protein: CATTDRGADTQYF. As DNA, the CDR3 is TGTGCCACGACGGACAGGGGGGCAGATACGCAGTATTTT.

This clonotype came up many times. J is TRBJ1-4 and V is TRBV19; D is unresolved. With 8 bases removed from V and 2 bases from J, the gap between germline ends came to 21 bases. This CDR3 has 17 residues. Per germline, CDR1 LNHDA and CDR2 SQIVND (reference sequence). CDR3 in DNA: TGTGCCAGTCGGACGCTAGGAGGGAAAGTTACTAATGAAAAACTGTTTTTT. Amino acid sequence: CASRTLGGKVTNEKLFF. Full variable domain (rest looked up from reference TRBV19 and TRBJ1-4): DGGITQSPKYLFRKEGQNVTLSCEQNLNHDAMYWYRQDPGQGLRLIYYSQIVNDFQKGDIAEGYSVSREKKESFPLTVTSAQKNPTAFYLCASRTLGGKVTNEKLFFGSGTQLSVL.

This clonotype has a count of ten or more. The chain is built from TRBV28 and TRBJ2-3; 7 nucleotides align to TRBD1. The CDR3 has 17 amino acids. Looked up from germline, CDR1 is MDHEN and CDR2 is SYDVKM. The V and J ends lost 5 bases and 6 bases, in that order; junction bases with no gene match: 17. Here the CDR3 reads CASSPSLDRLGRDTQYF. The DNA for the CDR3 is TGTGCCAGCAGTCCCTCCCTGGACAGGTTGGGGCGGGATACGCAGTATTTT.

With regard to this clonotype: This likely stems from a read error, as it lies one base from a far larger clone. The chain joins TRBV6-5 to TRBJ2-1; 12 nucleotides match TRBD2. The CDR3 is made up of 17 amino acids. Looked up from germline, CDR1 is MNHEY and CDR2 is SVGAGI. CDR3 loop: CASSYRTSGTRYNEKFF. CDR3 DNA sequence: TGTGCCAGCAGTTACAGGACTAGCGGGACCCGATACAATGAGAAGTTCTTC.

The chain employs TRBV6-2 or TRBV6-3 and TRBJ2-2; D is ambiguous. Deletions cut 6 bases from V and 5 bases from J, with 16 bases between. Germline V gene lookup returns CDR1 MNHEY and CDR2 SVGEGT. This CDR3 has 15 amino acids. The CDR3 here is CASSHRPERTGELFF. The CDR3 bases are TGTGCCAGCAGCCACCGTCCCGAAAGGACCGGGGAGCTGTTTTTT.